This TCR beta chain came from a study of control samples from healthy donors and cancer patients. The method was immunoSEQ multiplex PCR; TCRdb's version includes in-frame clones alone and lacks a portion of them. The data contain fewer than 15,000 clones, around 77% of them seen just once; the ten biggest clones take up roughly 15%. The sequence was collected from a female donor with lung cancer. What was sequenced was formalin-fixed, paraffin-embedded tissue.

The chain's CDR3 is CASSDPSREGSEQYF. The DNA for the CDR3 is TGTGCCAGCAGCGACCCCTCCAGGGAGGGGAGCGAGCAGTACTTC. V is TRBV7-2 and J is TRBJ2-7, with 7 positions matching TRBD2. In germline, CDR1 is SGHTA, CDR2 FQGNSA. This CDR3 spans 15 amino acids. V lost 5 bases to trimming and J lost 6 bases; unmatched junction nucleotides: 13.